Sequencing of this T cell receptor (beta chain) was carried out in a study of long-term antiretroviral therapy in people with HIV. Notes on the study in general: Post-treatment diversity went higher with ART but stayed below transplant donor controls.

About this clone itself: The antigen is not known.

Researchers report immunoSEQ v3.0 was run at survey level. Sequenced by immunoSEQ multiplex PCR; TCRdb stores in-frame clones only, minus some. The sample shows around 6,500 clones, approximately 73% of them seen only once. Donors needed at least one pre-ART PBMC sample plus at least two post-ART samples. The material was unsorted PBMCs, obtained 0.2 years after starting antiretroviral therapy. The clonotype comes from a man in his forties with HIV.

The CDR3 DNA follows: TGCGCCAGCAGCTCCGGTTGGGGGACCGGGGAGCTGTTTTTT. Protein: CASSSGWGTGELFF. V is TRBV5-1 and J is TRBJ2-2; the D gene could be TRBD1 or TRBD2 (5 bases each). In germline, CDR1 is SGHRS, CDR2 YFSETQ. The CDR3 is made up of 14 amino acids. V gave up 3 bases and J gave up 5 bases, with 11 bases separating them.